This is a list of T cell receptor beta chains from one sample in a study of neurological immune-mediated disorders. TCRdb independently ran MiXCR on the 5' RACE reads; one entry per CDR3 protein. The sample has 60,000 to 85,000 distinct CDR3 sequences; 4% to 6% are singletons. The specimen sequenced was PBMCs. The receptors shown here come from a young man with multiple sclerosis. The CDR3 runs from the conserved cysteine through the conserved F or W. D genes are given only for firm matches. A row's size may be missing; if present it is once, few, many or a size class.

d_call j_call clone_size v_call cdr3_nt cdr3_aa
NA TRBJ2-4 many TRBV6-2/TRBV6-3 TGTGCCAGCAGTTCCTTACAGGGCGCCCAAAACATTCAGTACTTC CASSSLQGAQNIQYF
NA TRBJ1-5 many TRBV12-3/TRBV12-4 TGTGCCAGCAGCGGAGACAGGCATCAGCCCCAGCATTTT CASSGDRHQPQHF
NA TRBJ2-3 NA TRBV20-1 TGCAGTGCTCAAAGACGGGAGTACACAGATACGCAGTATTTT CSAQRREYTDTQYF
NA TRBJ1-2 many TRBV14 TGTGCCAGCAGCCAAGATCAGCCCCCTTATGGCTACACCTTC CASSQDQPPYGYTF
NA TRBJ2-3 many TRBV7-2 TGTGCCAGCAGCTTAGCGCACCTCACAGATACGCAGTATTTT CASSLAHLTDTQYF
NA TRBJ2-2 many TRBV20-1 TGCAGTGCTAGGGAGGACACCGGGGAGCTGTTTTTT CSAREDTGELFF
NA TRBJ1-6 many TRBV18 TGTGCCAGCTCACCAAATTCTCCGGATAATTCACCCCTCCACTTT CASSPNSPDNSPLHF
TRBD2 TRBJ2-1 many TRBV5-1 TGCGCCAGCAGCTTGACTAGCGGAAACAATGAGCAGTTCTTC CASSLTSGNNEQFF
NA TRBJ2-5 many TRBV7-7 TGTGCTAGCAGCTTAGGTACTAGGAGAGAAGAGACCCAGTACTTC CASSLGTRREETQYF
NA TRBJ2-3 many TRBV20-1 TGCAGTGCTACCAAGTCTGAAACGCAGTATTTT CSATKSETQYF
NA TRBJ2-1 many TRBV7-2 TGTGCCAGCAGTATACTCGGGGGGCTGACCTACAATGAGCAGTTCTTC CASSILGGLTYNEQFF
TRBD2 TRBJ2-2 many TRBV20-1 TGCAGTGCTAGTGGGATTACTAGCGGGAGACGCACCGGGGAGCTGTTTTTT CSASGITSGRRTGELFF
NA TRBJ2-2 many TRBV11-2 TGTGCCAGCAGCTTACTTACCGGGGAGCTGTTTTTT CASSLLTGELFF
TRBD1 TRBJ2-5 many TRBV20-1 TGCAGTGCTAGTCAGGGCAGGGGGCGTGAGACCCAGTACTTC CSASQGRGRETQYF
TRBD2 TRBJ2-1 many TRBV7-2 TGTGCCAGCAGCCCGGGACTAGCGGGAGGTGGTAATGAGCAGTTCTTC CASSPGLAGGGNEQFF
NA TRBJ2-7 many TRBV28 TGTGCCAGCAGCTCCCCTAGCTACAGAAACGAGCAGTACTTC CASSSPSYRNEQYF
TRBD2 TRBJ2-7 NA TRBV7-8 TGTGCCAGCAGCTTAGGTACGGATAGCGGGAGTGAACAGTACTTC CASSLGTDSGSEQYF
NA TRBJ2-1 medium-sized TRBV5-1 TGCGCCAGCAGCTTGGAACGGGTGGATTACAATGAGCAGTTCTTC CASSLERVDYNEQFF
TRBD1 TRBJ1-6 many TRBV6-5 TGTGCCAGCATTGACTATAACAGGGGGCGAAATTCACCCCTCCACTTT CASIDYNRGRNSPLHF
NA TRBJ2-1 NA TRBV9 TGTGCCAGCAGCGCCTCCCAGGGCTACAATGAGCAGTTCTTC CASSASQGYNEQFF
NA TRBJ1-2 many TRBV13 TGTGCCAGCAGCCAAACGGGAGACTATGGCTACACCTTC CASSQTGDYGYTF
TRBD2 TRBJ2-3 many TRBV3-1 TGTGCCAGCAGCCAGGGACTAGCAACCGATACGCAGTATTTT CASSQGLATDTQYF
TRBD1 TRBJ1-4 many TRBV29-1 TGCAGCGTTGAACAGGGGGGTAATGAAAAACTGTTTTTT CSVEQGGNEKLFF
NA TRBJ2-3 many TRBV7-8 TGTGCCAGCAGCTTCTTCCGGAACCCAGATACGCAGTATTTT CASSFFRNPDTQYF
NA TRBJ2-1 many TRBV28 TGTGCCAGCACGGTTCAGCGTACCGTAGGCAATGAGCAGTTCTTC CASTVQRTVGNEQFF
NA TRBJ2-7 NA TRBV10-3 TGTGCCATCAGTGGTACTAGCTTGGAGCAGTACTTC CAISGTSLEQYF
NA TRBJ2-3 many TRBV20-1 TGCAGTGCTAGAGATCGACTAGAGGGCGCAGATACGCAGTATTTT CSARDRLEGADTQYF
NA TRBJ1-5 many TRBV20-1 TGCAGTACTGGACTGGGAAATCAGCCCCAGCATTTT CSTGLGNQPQHF
NA TRBJ1-3 many TRBV7-8 TGTGCCAGCAGCCGGTGGGGGGGCTCTGGAAACACCATATATTTT CASSRWGGSGNTIYF
NA TRBJ2-7 many TRBV20-1 TGCAGTGCTAGAGTACCCGGGACCTGGTTAGTCTACGAGCAGTACTTC CSARVPGTWLVYEQYF
TRBD1 TRBJ2-7 many TRBV20-1 TGCAGTGCTAGAAAGGGGACAGGAGTCTACGAGCAGTACTTC CSARKGTGVYEQYF
NA TRBJ1-2 many TRBV5-1 TGCGCCAGCAGCTTGGGGAGGGGAGCTAACTATGGCTACACCTTC CASSLGRGANYGYTF
NA TRBJ1-5 few TRBV20-1 TGCAGTGCTAGGAGGGGGAAGAGCAATCAGCCCCAGCATTTT CSARRGKSNQPQHF
TRBD2 TRBJ2-2 NA TRBV7-8 TGTGCCAGCAGCTTAGTGGGACTAGCGGGAGGGGGGTACACCGGGGAGCTGTTTTTT CASSLVGLAGGGYTGELFF
TRBD1 TRBJ2-1 many TRBV20-1 TGCAGTGCTAGACAGGGGGATGACGAGCAGTTCTTC CSARQGDDEQFF
NA TRBJ1-6 many TRBV7-2 TGTGCCAGCAGCCGTATGTCGACACCCCTCCACTTT CASSRMSTPLHF
NA TRBJ1-2 many TRBV5-1 TGCGCCAGCAGCTTGGGTACAGGACGCTATGGCTACACCTTC CASSLGTGRYGYTF
NA TRBJ1-1 many TRBV12-3/TRBV12-4 TGTGCCAGCAGCCCCTCCCCCGTGAACACTGAAGCTTTCTTT CASSPSPVNTEAFF
NA TRBJ1-2 many TRBV12-3/TRBV12-4 TGTGCCAGCAGTTTAGGTGTTGGTTGGTTGAGTCACCCGACCACTAACTATGGCTACACCTTC CASSLGVGWLSHPTTNYGYTF
TRBD1 TRBJ2-1 many TRBV27 TGTGCCAGCAGCCCCAGTCAGGGGGCGAGGAATGAGCAGTTCTTC CASSPSQGARNEQFF
NA TRBJ1-2 many TRBV5-6 TGTGCCAGCAGCTCGGCCTCCTGGCTCTCTGGCTACACCTTC CASSSASWLSGYTF
NA TRBJ2-5 many TRBV5-1 TGCGCCAGCAGCTTGCTTGGGGTCCAAGAGACCCAGTACTTC CASSLLGVQETQYF